The 24 T cell receptor beta chains listed next were all sequenced from one sample in a study of blood T cells in healthy people across ages. Primers used in a second PCR of about 7 to 12 cycles were a sample-barcoded 5' primer and a J-beta primer mix. TCRdb re-called the 5' RACE reads with MiXCR, one entry per CDR3 protein. The sample has 1.6 million or so distinct CDR3 sequences, roughly 32% seen once. Sequenced sample: blood. The origin of the receptors is a woman aged 25 to 39 in good health.

The chain carries TRBV20-1 and TRBJ2-5; 9 positions match TRBD1. This CDR3 contains 14 residues. V dropped 5 bases and J dropped 4; count of bases not matched to a gene: 8. Germline CDR1 is DFQATT and CDR2 is SNEGSKA (reference sequence). In DNA, the CDR3 is TGCAGTGCTCATAACCGGGACAGGGTAGAGACCCAGTACTTC. Protein product: CSAHNRDRVETQYF.

The chain couples TRBV7-9 to TRBJ2-1; 7 positions agree with TRBD2. Germline CDR1 is SEHNR and CDR2 is FQNEAQ (reference sequence). The CDR3 runs 16 residues. Trimming cost V 4 bases and J 2 bases; bases outside gene matches: 8. Here the CDR3 reads CASSSISGVAYNEQFF. CDR3 nucleotide sequence: TGTGCCAGCAGCTCTATCAGCGGGGTGGCCTACAATGAGCAGTTCTTC.

The chain uses TRBV9 and TRBJ2-5, with 10 bases lining up with TRBD2. Looked up from germline, CDR1 is SGDLS and CDR2 is YYNGEE. The CDR3 covers 16 residues. V gave up 2 bases and J gave up 5 bases; unmatched junction bases: 9. CDR3 region: CASSVSSGGARETQYF. CDR3 nucleotides: TGTGCCAGCAGCGTTAGCAGCGGGGGGGCCAGGGAGACCCAGTACTTC.

This clonotype was counted a few times. The rearrangement uses TRBV5-5 and TRBJ1-2, with 9 bases that match TRBD1. The CDR3 is made up of 14 amino acids. V trimming: 3 bases; J trimming: 9 bases; junction bases outside the gene matches: 9. Germline values: CDR1 SGHKS, CDR2 YYEKEE (reference sequence). The CDR3 DNA follows: TGTGCCAGCAGCTCGACAGGGGGGACTCGACGCTACACCTTC. Amino acid sequence: CASSSTGGTRRYTF.

This rearrangement joins TRBV20-1 to TRBJ2-4, with D perhaps TRBD1 or TRBD2 (6 bases each). CDR1 is DFQATT and CDR2 is SNEGSKA in the germline V gene (reference sequence). The CDR3 has 14 residues. V was trimmed by 0 bases and J by 13 bases, leaving 19 bases between them. CDR3 in amino acids: CSAREQGNSGEQYF. CDR3 nucleotides: TGCAGTGCTAGAGAACAGGGCAATTCGGGGGAGCAGTACTTC.

This clonotype turned up a few times. This sequence joins TRBV5-6 and TRBJ1-2; possibly TRBD1 for D (6 bases). The CDR3 length is 12 residues. The ends were cut back, 0 bases at V and 12 bases at J, with 12 bases in the middle. Germline V gene data show CDR1 as SGHDT and CDR2 as YYEEEE. CDR3 DNA sequence: TGTGCCAGCAGCTTGGGGGGGGCCGGCCACACCTTC. Translated: CASSLGGAGHTF.

The V and J genes are TRBV18 and TRBJ1-5; TRBD1 matches at 10 bases. With 3 bases clipped from V and 7 bases from J, the junction kept 9 bases outside the gene matches. CDR1 is KGHSH and CDR2 is LQKENI in the germline V gene. The length of the CDR3 is 16 residues. The DNA for the CDR3 is TGTGCCAGCTCACCTCCGGGACAGGGGAGGAGGCAGCCCCAGCATTTT. Its translation: CASSPPGQGRRQPQHF.

In its sample, this clonotype was seen a few times. This chain links TRBV7-2 with TRBJ1-6; 10 bases fit TRBD1. This CDR3 contains 15 residues. Germline V gene data show CDR1 as SGHTA and CDR2 as FQGNSA. The CDR3 spells CAQAGQGFPFSPLHF. CDR3 DNA: TGTGCTCAGGCGGGACAGGGGTTCCCCTTTTCACCCCTCCACTTT.

This clonotype was counted at least ten times. The rearrangement joins TRBV7-2 to TRBJ1-6, with D perhaps matching TRBD1 (5 bases). V lost 5 bases, J lost 9 bases, and 17 bases lay in between. The CDR3 spans 15 residues. Germline CDR1 SGHTA, CDR2 FQGNSA. The CDR3 coding sequence is TGTGCCAGCAGCCCGGGGGGGGAGTTCAGTTCACCCCTCCACTTT. Its translation: CASSPGGEFSSPLHF.

This clonotype turned up a few times. The V gene is TRBV27, the J gene TRBJ1-1; TRBD1 matches 12 bases. The ends lost 2 bases at V and 4 bases at J; junction bases unmatched: 5. CDR1 and CDR2 from the germline V gene are MNHEY and SMNVEV (reference sequence). The CDR3 spans 16 residues. The CDR3 nucleotides are TGTGCCAGCAGTTTACTCGGGACAGGGGGCGTCACTGAAGCTTTCTTT. Encoded protein: CASSLLGTGGVTEAFF.

This clonotype was counted a few times. This chain links TRBV28 with TRBJ1-5; 8 positions agree with TRBD1. J lost 4 bases, V lost 0 bases, and 2 bases had no gene match. The length of the CDR3 is 15 residues. Germline CDR1 is MDHEN and CDR2 is SYDVKM. The CDR3 loop reads CASSLWQGANQPQHF. The CDR3 DNA is TGTGCCAGCAGTTTATGGCAGGGGGCGAATCAGCCCCAGCATTTT.

The chain is built from TRBV27 and TRBJ2-1; D is undetermined. The V gene's germline CDR1 is MNHEY and CDR2 SMNVEV (reference sequence). CDR3 length: 12 residues. V was clipped by 8 bases and J by 6 bases, with 11 bases between them. In nucleotides, the CDR3 is TGTGCCAGCCCTCGGACGGGCAATGAGCAGTTCTTC. Translated, it gives CASPRTGNEQFF.

This clonotype was picked up a small number of times. The J gene is TRBJ2-5, the V gene TRBV7-3; possibly TRBD1 for D (7 bases). The germline gives CDR1 SGHTA, CDR2 FQGTGA. This CDR3 is 16 amino acids long. V was pared by 5 bases and J by 4 bases, with 20 bases between. The CDR3 loop is CASSPQGGVRAETQYF. The DNA of the CDR3 is TGTGCCAGCAGCCCGCAGGGGGGCGTGCGTGCAGAGACCCAGTACTTC.

CDR3 sequence reads: CAGNGQYSNQPQHF. As DNA, the CDR3 is TGTGCCGGCAATGGACAGTATAGCAATCAGCCCCAGCATTTT. This rearrangement joins TRBV6-5 to TRBJ1-5; D possibly corresponds to TRBD1 (6 bases). V dropped 11 bases and J dropped 0 bases, with 14 bases sitting between them. The CDR3 consists of 14 residues. The germline gives CDR1 MNHEY, CDR2 SVGAGI.

This clonotype turned up a few times. The V gene is TRBV9, the J gene TRBJ2-7; D may be TRBD2 (6 bases). The CDR3 has 15 amino acids. Germline loops: CDR1 SGDLS, CDR2 YYNGEE. The ends were cut back, 4 bases at V and 0 bases at J, with 14 bases in the middle. The CDR3 sequence: CASSPRLEDSYEQYF. The CDR3 coding sequence is TGTGCCAGCAGCCCCCGACTAGAAGACTCCTACGAGCAGTACTTC.

This clonotype was detected only once. The chain recombines TRBV10-2 with TRBJ2-2; 8 bases align to TRBD2. CDR1 is WSHSY, CDR2 SAAADI, per germline. V shed 6 bases and J 1 base; nucleotides not matched to a gene: 4. The CDR3 length is 15 residues. The CDR3 here is CASSPGLGNTGELFF. The DNA of the CDR3 is TGCGCCAGCAGCCCGGGACTAGGGAACACCGGGGAGCTGTTTTTT.

As for this clonotype: Sequence at one end of the junction differs from germline and may be a read error. The gene calls are TRBV10-2 and TRBJ2-3, with 8 bases matching TRBD2. The CDR3 is 15 amino acids. The germline V gene encodes CDR1 WSHSY and CDR2 SAAADI. This CDR3 is CASRSGSGGIDMQYF. For the CDR3, the DNA is TGCGCCAGCAGATCCGGTTCGGGAGGGATAGATATGCAGTATTTT.

This chain connects TRBV4-1 to TRBJ1-1; D might be TRBD1 (5 bases). The CDR3 contains 13 residues. CDR1 MGHRA and CDR2 YSYEKL come from the germline V gene. V lost 4 bases and J lost 4, with 10 bases in between. CDR3 coding DNA: TGCGCCAGCAGCCCAGGGTTCGTCACTGAAGCTTTCTTT. This gives the protein CASSPGFVTEAFF.

The chain uses TRBV7-9 and TRBJ1-2, with unresolved D. V shed 1 base and J shed 6 bases, with 9 bases lying between them. Germline CDR1 SEHNR, CDR2 FQNEAQ (reference sequence). The CDR3 contains 13 residues. CDR3 region: CASSLEYSHGYTF. CDR3 coding DNA: TGTGCCAGCAGCTTAGAATACAGCCATGGCTACACCTTC.

The chain uses TRBV9 and TRBJ1-1; weak D call: TRBD1 (5 bases). V dropped 0 bases and J dropped 5 bases, with 14 bases sitting between them. Germline V gene lookup returns CDR1 SGDLS and CDR2 YYNGEE. The CDR3 is 15 amino acids. Written as DNA, the CDR3 is TGTGCCAGCAGCGTAGTAAGGGGAAGTGAGACTGAAGCTTTCTTT. It encodes CASSVVRGSETEAFF. Full variable domain (missing parts from reference TRBV9 and TRBJ1-1): DSGVTQTPKHLITATGQRVTLRCSPRSGDLSVYWYQQSLDQGLQFLIQYYNGEERAKGNILERFSAQQFPDLHSELNLSSLELGDSALYFCASSVVRGSETEAFFGQGTRLTVV.

The CDR3: CASSPSQRDGYTF. For the CDR3, the DNA is TGTGCCAGCTCACCATCCCAACGGGATGGCTACACCTTC. V is TRBV18 and J is TRBJ1-2; D is unclear. The V gene's germline CDR1 is KGHSH and CDR2 LQKENI. The germline V and J ends were trimmed by 2 bases and 6 bases, with 10 bases remaining between them. The CDR3 runs 13 residues.

The chain combines TRBV10-3 with TRBJ2-7; TRBD1 is a possible D gene (8 bases). Deletions cut 8 bases from V and 5 bases from J, with 19 bases between. The germline V gene encodes CDR1 ENHRY and CDR2 SYGVKD. The CDR3 is 14 amino acids. CDR3 sequence: CAIGKTGEGDEQYF. As DNA, the CDR3 is TGTGCCATCGGGAAGACAGGGGAGGGCGACGAGCAGTACTTC.

V usage is TRBV27 and J usage is TRBJ2-2, with TRBD2 matching over 9 bases. Germline values: CDR1 MNHEY, CDR2 SMNVEV (reference sequence). V was clipped by 7 bases and J by 5 bases; unmatched bases: 8. The CDR3 loop spans 15 amino acids. Here the CDR3 DNA reads TGTGCCAGCACCAAGACTAGCGGAACGACCGGGGAGCTGTTTTTT. Amino acid sequence: CASTKTSGTTGELFF.

This sequence joins TRBV25-1 and TRBJ1-2; D unresolved. Between the trimmed V and J ends, which lost 3 bases and 0 bases, there was a span of 8 bases. CDR1 is MGHDK and CDR2 is SYGVNS in the germline V gene. The CDR3 sequence is 14 residues long. DNA for the CDR3: TGTGCCAGCAGTGAGTGGAAAGCTAACTATGGCTACACCTTC. Translating gives CASSEWKANYGYTF.